The next 5 T cell receptor beta chains were all read from a single sample in a study of blood T cell repertoires in COVID-19. TCRdb's copy holds only in-frame clones and misses some; the assay was immunoSEQ multiplex PCR. This sample yields some 85,000 clones, of which 70% to 90% are seen a single time; 8% to 10% belongs to the top ten. The sample consisted of peripheral blood. These receptor sequences come from a man aged 50 or older with acute or convalescent COVID-19.

This chain links TRBV7-2 with TRBJ2-5; D call uncertain. The length of the CDR3 is 12 residues. The germline V and J ends were trimmed by 4 bases and 1 base, with 4 bases remaining between them. Germline CDR1 reads SGHTA; CDR2 reads FQGNSA. The CDR3 sequence is CASSSGQETQYF. CDR3 coding DNA: TGTGCCAGCAGCTCAGGCCAAGAGACCCAGTACTTC.

The chain links TRBV28 to TRBJ1-4; 7 positions agree with TRBD1. V lost 5 bases, J lost 4 bases, and 7 bases stayed unmatched. The CDR3 has 15 residues. The germline V gene encodes CDR1 MDHEN and CDR2 SYDVKM. CDR3: CASSPPGQHNEKLFF. Here the CDR3 DNA reads TGTGCCAGCAGTCCTCCGGGACAGCATAATGAAAAACTGTTTTTT.

This chain links TRBV30 with TRBJ1-2, with 7 positions matching TRBD1. Germline assignment: CDR1 GTSNPN and CDR2 SVGIG (reference sequence). This CDR3 is 14 amino acids long. V trimming: 3 bases; J trimming: 6 bases; junction bases outside the gene matches: 10. Written as DNA, the CDR3 is TGTGCCTGGAGGTATAACAGGGGATCGCATGGCTACACCTTC. Translating it yields CAWRYNRGSHGYTF.

This chain joins TRBV7-9 and TRBJ1-1; 10 bases agree with TRBD1. V trimming: 3 bases; J trimming: 10 bases; junction bases outside the gene matches: 5. The germline V gene encodes CDR1 SEHNR and CDR2 FQNEAQ (reference sequence). This CDR3 comprises 13 residues. The CDR3 DNA follows: TGTGCCAGCAGCTTGCGGGACAGGGGCGGAGCTTTCTTT. This sequence encodes CASSLRDRGGAFF.

This clone was recorded only once. This chain connects TRBV7-9 to TRBJ1-6; 9 nucleotides line up with TRBD1. Unmatched junction bases numbered 5, after V lost 1 base and J lost 10 bases. The germline gives CDR1 SEHNR, CDR2 FQNEAQ (reference sequence). The CDR3 sequence is 15 residues long. CDR3 bases: TGTGCCAGCAGCTTAGATGACAGGGGGTTGTCACCCCTCCACTTT. Translating it yields CASSLDDRGLSPLHF. The whole variable domain, filled in from reference TRBV7-9 and TRBJ1-6, reads DTGVSQNPRHKITKRGQNVTFRCDPISEHNRLYWYRQTLGQGPEFLTYFQNEAQLEKSRLLSDRFSAERPKGSFSTLEIQRTEQGDSAMYLCASSLDDRGLSPLHFGNGTRLTVT.